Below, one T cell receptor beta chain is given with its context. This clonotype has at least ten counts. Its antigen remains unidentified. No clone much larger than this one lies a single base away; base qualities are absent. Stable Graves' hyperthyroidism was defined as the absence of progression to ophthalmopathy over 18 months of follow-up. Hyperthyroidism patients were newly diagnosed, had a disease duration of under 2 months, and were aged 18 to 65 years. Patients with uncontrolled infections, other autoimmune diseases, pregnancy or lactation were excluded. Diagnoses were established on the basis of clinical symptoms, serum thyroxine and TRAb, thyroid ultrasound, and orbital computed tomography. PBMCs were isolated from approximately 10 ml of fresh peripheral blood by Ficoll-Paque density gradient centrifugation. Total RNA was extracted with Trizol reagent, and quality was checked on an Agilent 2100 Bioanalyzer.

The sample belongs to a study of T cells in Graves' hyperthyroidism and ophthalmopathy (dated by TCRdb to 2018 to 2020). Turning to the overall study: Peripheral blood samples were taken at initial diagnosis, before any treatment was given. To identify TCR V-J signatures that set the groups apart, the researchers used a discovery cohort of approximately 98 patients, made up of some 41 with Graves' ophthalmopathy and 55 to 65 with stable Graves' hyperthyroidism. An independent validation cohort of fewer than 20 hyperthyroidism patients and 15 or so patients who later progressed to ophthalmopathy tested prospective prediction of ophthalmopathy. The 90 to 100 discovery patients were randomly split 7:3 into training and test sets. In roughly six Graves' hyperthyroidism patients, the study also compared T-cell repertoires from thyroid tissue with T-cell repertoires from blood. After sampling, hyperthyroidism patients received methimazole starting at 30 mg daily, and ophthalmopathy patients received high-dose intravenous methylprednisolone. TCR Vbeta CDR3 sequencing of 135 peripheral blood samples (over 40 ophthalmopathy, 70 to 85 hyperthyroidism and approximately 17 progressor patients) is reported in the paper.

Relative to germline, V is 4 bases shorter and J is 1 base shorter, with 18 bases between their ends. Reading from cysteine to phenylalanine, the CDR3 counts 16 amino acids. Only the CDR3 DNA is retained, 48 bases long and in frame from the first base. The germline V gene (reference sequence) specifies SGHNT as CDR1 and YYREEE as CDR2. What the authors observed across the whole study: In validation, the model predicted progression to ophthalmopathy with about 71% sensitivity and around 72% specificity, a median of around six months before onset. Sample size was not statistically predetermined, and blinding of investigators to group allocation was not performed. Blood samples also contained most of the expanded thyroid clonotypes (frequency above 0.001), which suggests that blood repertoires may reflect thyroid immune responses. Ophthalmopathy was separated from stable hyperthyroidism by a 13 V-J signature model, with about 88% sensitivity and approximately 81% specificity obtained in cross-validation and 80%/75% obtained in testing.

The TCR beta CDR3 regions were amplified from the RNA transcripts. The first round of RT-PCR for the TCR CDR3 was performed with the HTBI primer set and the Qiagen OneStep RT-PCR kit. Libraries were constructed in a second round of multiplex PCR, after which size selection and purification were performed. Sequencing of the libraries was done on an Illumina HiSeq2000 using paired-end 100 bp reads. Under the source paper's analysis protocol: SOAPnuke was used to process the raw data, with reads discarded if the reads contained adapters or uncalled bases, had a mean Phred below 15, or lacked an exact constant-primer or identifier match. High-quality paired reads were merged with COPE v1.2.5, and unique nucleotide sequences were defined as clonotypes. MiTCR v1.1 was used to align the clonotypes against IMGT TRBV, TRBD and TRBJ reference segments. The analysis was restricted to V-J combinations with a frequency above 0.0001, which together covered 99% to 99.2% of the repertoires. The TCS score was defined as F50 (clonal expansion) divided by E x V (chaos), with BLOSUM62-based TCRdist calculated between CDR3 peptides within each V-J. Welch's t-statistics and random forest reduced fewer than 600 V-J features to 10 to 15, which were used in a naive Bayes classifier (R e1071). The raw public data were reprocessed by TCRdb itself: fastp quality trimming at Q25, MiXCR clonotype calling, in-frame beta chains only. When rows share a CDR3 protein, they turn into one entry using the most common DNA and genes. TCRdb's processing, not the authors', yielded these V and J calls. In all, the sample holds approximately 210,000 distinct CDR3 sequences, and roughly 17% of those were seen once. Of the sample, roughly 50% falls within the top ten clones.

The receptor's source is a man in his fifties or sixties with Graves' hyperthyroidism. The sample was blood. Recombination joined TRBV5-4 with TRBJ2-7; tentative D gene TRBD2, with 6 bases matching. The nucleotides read TGTGCCAGCAGCCGGGGACTCAGCGCCTCTTCCTACGAGCAGTACTTC. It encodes CASSRGLSASSYEQYF. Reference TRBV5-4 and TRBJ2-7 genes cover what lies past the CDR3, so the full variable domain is ETGVTQSPTHLIKTRGQQVTLRCSSQSGHNTVSWYQQALGQGPQFIFQYYREEENGRGNFPPRFSGLQFPNYSSELNVNALELDDSALYLCASSRGLSASSYEQYFGPGTRLTVT.